These 20 T cell receptor beta chains came from one sample sequenced in a study of blood T cell repertoires in COVID-19. Generated by immunoSEQ multiplex PCR, the TCRdb table keeps only in-frame clones and is missing some. This sample has about 200,000 clones, with 80% to 90% found just once. Sequenced sample: peripheral blood. Source of these receptors: a woman of 80 years or more with acute or convalescent COVID-19.

This chain connects TRBV28 to TRBJ1-3; D is unresolved. The length of the CDR3 is 15 residues. V was cut by 3 bases and J by 0 bases, with 9 bases left in between. In germline, CDR1 is MDHEN, CDR2 SYDVKM. The CDR3: CASSLHGSSGNTIYF. DNA for the CDR3: TGTGCCAGCAGTTTGCACGGGAGCTCTGGAAACACCATATATTTT.

The chain joins TRBV2 to TRBJ1-2; the match to TRBD1 covers 7 bases. Trimming took 3 bases from V and 10 from J; bases not matched to a gene: 8. The CDR3 is 13 amino acids. The germline CDR1 and CDR2 sequences are SNHLY and FYNNEI. Here the CDR3 reads CASSDSPDRAYTF. The CDR3 DNA sequence: TGTGCCAGCAGTGATTCGCCAGACAGGGCCTACACCTTC.

This chain joins TRBV28 and TRBJ2-7; tentatively, D is TRBD2 (6 bases). The CDR3 loop spans 14 amino acids. The ends were cut back, 6 bases at V and 2 bases at J, with 14 bases in the middle. CDR1 and CDR2 (germline): MDHEN, SYDVKM. The CDR3 nucleotides read TGTGCCAGCAGCCGGGGACTCCAGGCCTACGAGCAGTACTTC. It yields the protein CASSRGLQAYEQYF.

This clone has only a few counts. The sample carries other DNA sequences with the same CDR3. The rearrangement links TRBV5-1 to TRBJ2-5; D possibly corresponds to TRBD1 (6 bases). The CDR3 totals 14 residues. Germline V gives CDR1 SGHRS, CDR2 YFSETQ. Between the trimmed V and J ends, which lost 0 bases and 1 base, there was a span of 7 bases. DNA of the CDR3: TGCGCCAGCAGCTTGGGGACAGTCCAAGAGACCCAGTACTTC. As protein: CASSLGTVQETQYF.

The V call is TRBV10-3, the J call TRBJ2-2, with a possible D match to TRBD2 (6 bases). This CDR3 is built from 17 residues. V was pared by 6 bases and J by 15 bases, with 32 bases between. The germline V gene encodes CDR1 ENHRY and CDR2 SYGVKD. CDR3 residues: CAIRPAGPEIIPVGVFF. CDR3 bases: TGTGCCATCAGACCCGCGGGGCCAGAAATAATACCGGTGGGGGTGTTTTTT.

The genes are TRBV24-1 and TRBJ2-1; TRBD1 agrees at 7 bases. Trimming at V came to 3 bases and at J to 8 bases, leaving 6 bases not matched to a gene. In germline, CDR1 is KGHDR, CDR2 SFDVKD. This CDR3 region has 14 residues. In nucleotides, the CDR3 is TGTGCCACCAGTGATGCGAGGGGGCTCGATGAGCAGTTCTTC. Encoded protein: CATSDARGLDEQFF.

This clone was seen only once. The rearrangement uses TRBV5-1 and TRBJ1-2, with D tentatively TRBD1 (5 bases). Looked up from germline, CDR1 is SGHRS and CDR2 is YFSETQ. V shed 4 bases and J shed 8 bases, with 21 bases lying between them. CDR3 length: 15 amino acids. CDR3 amino acids: CASSPDGGRPGGYTF. In nucleotides, the CDR3 is TGCGCCAGCAGCCCGGACGGGGGGAGGCCTGGAGGCTACACCTTC. Supplemented by reference TRBV5-1 and TRBJ1-2, the full variable domain reads KAGVTQTPRYLIKTRGQQVTLSCSPISGHRSVSWYQQTPGQGLQFLFEYFSETQRNKGNFPGRFSGRQFSNSRSEMNVSTLELGDSALYLCASSPDGGRPGGYTFGSGTRLTVV.

This clone was seen only a few times. The chain links TRBV6-1 to TRBJ2-1, with 7 bases aligning to TRBD2. The CDR3 has 16 amino acids. CDR1 is MNHNS, CDR2 SASEGT, per germline. V trimming: 3 bases; J trimming: 2 bases; junction bases outside the gene matches: 7. CDR3 protein: CASSDFGRAAYNEQFF. DNA of the CDR3: TGTGCCAGCAGTGACTTTGGGAGGGCTGCCTACAATGAGCAGTTCTTC.

The V gene is TRBV28, the J gene TRBJ2-4, with a possible D match to TRBD2 (5 bases). The CDR3 sequence is 16 residues long. The germline gives CDR1 MDHEN, CDR2 SYDVKM. Trimming cost V 5 bases and J 7 bases, with 21 bases left between them. CDR3 protein: CASSGNHGIPGNIQYF. The CDR3, as DNA: TGTGCCAGCAGTGGTAATCACGGGATCCCGGGGAACATTCAGTACTTC.

The V call is TRBV12-3 or TRBV12-4, the J call TRBJ2-7; TRBD1 is a possible D gene (6 bases). The length of the CDR3 is 12 residues. Trimming took 3 bases from V and 6 from J, leaving 9 bases between them. The CDR3 loop is CASSFWGREQYF. CDR3 sequence (DNA): TGTGCCAGCAGTTTCTGGGGGCGCGAGCAGTACTTC.

This clone was counted only a few times. The rearrangement joins TRBV28 to TRBJ1-2, with 8 positions matching TRBD1. The CDR3 is 17 residues long. With V trimmed by 5 bases and J by 3 bases, 14 bases remained unmatched. CDR1 and CDR2 (germline): MDHEN, SYDVKM. The CDR3 protein is CASSPGTGPVLHYGYTF. The CDR3 DNA reads TGTGCCAGCAGTCCCGGGACAGGACCCGTCCTCCACTATGGCTACACCTTC.

This clone was recorded only once. The V call is TRBV5-8, the J call TRBJ1-5; D remains ambiguous. The CDR3 runs 12 residues. Trimming cost V 4 bases and J 5 bases, with 7 bases left between them. Germline V gives CDR1 SGHTS, CDR2 YDEGEE. The CDR3 bases are TGTGCCAGCAGCCCCCGGGATCAGCCCCAGCATTTT. The encoded protein is CASSPRDQPQHF.

The chain recombines TRBV3-1 (or the pseudogene TRBV3-2) with TRBJ2-3; tentative D call: TRBD1 (5 bases). V was shortened by 5 bases and J by 5 bases, with 14 bases between the two germline ends. Germline CDR1 reads LGHDT; CDR2 reads YNNKEL (reference sequence). The CDR3 has 14 amino acids. The DNA for the CDR3 is TGTGCCAGCAGCTTGAGAGTCAGGGTAGATACGCAGTATTTT. Translation gives CASSLRVRVDTQYF.

The chain has TRBV5-1 and TRBJ1-1, with 8 bases that match TRBD1. Germline assignment: CDR1 SGHRS and CDR2 YFSETQ. J gave up 6 bases and V 4 bases, and 29 bases lay outside the gene matches. CDR3 length equals 21 residues. This CDR3 reads CASSVTIPGGASRTLGSEAFF. Here the CDR3 DNA reads TGCGCCAGCAGCGTCACTATTCCAGGGGGCGCTTCCCGCACTCTGGGTTCTGAAGCTTTCTTT.

This clone has more than one count but fewer than ten. The V gene is TRBV19, the J gene TRBJ1-6; 7 nucleotides line up with TRBD1. The CDR3 contains 13 residues. The V gene end was trimmed by 6 bases and the J gene end by 7 bases; junction bases not matched to a gene: 3. CDR1 and CDR2 from the germline V gene are LNHDA and SQIVND (reference sequence). The CDR3 sequence: CASSRQGNSPLHF. The CDR3 nucleotides are TGTGCCAGTAGCAGACAGGGAAATTCACCCCTCCACTTT. The full variable domain, with the rest looked up from reference TRBV19 and TRBJ1-6, is DGGITQSPKYLFRKEGQNVTLSCEQNLNHDAMYWYRQDPGQGLRLIYYSQIVNDFQKGDIAEGYSVSREKKESFPLTVTSAQKNPTAFYLCASSRQGNSPLHFGNGTRLTVT.

V gene TRBV19 combines with J gene TRBJ2-7, with 9 bases fitting TRBD2. This CDR3 has 14 residues. V lost 4 bases to trimming and J lost 6 bases; unmatched junction nucleotides: 7. Germline CDR1 and CDR2: LNHDA and SQIVND (reference sequence). The CDR3 DNA follows: TGTGCCAGTAGTACTCCGGGACTAGCCGTCGAGCAGTACTTC. Its protein product is CASSTPGLAVEQYF. The whole variable domain, filled in from reference TRBV19 and TRBJ2-7, reads DGGITQSPKYLFRKEGQNVTLSCEQNLNHDAMYWYRQDPGQGLRLIYYSQIVNDFQKGDIAEGYSVSREKKESFPLTVTSAQKNPTAFYLCASSTPGLAVEQYFGPGTRLTVT.

J is TRBJ2-7 and V is TRBV7-2, with TRBD1 matching 9 bases. The ends lost 5 bases at V and 1 base at J; junction bases unmatched: 6. The CDR3 covers 15 residues. Germline V CDR1 and CDR2: SGHTA, FQGNSA. In DNA form, the CDR3 reads TGTGCCAGCAGCCCGGAACAGGGGGCATCCTACGAGCAGTACTTC. Translation gives CASSPEQGASYEQYF. Combining the CDR3 with reference TRBV7-2 and TRBJ2-7 gives the whole variable domain GAGVSQSPSNKVTEKGKDVELRCDPISGHTALYWYRQSLGQGLEFLIYFQGNSAPDKSGLPSDRFSAERTGGSVSTLTIQRTQQEDSAVYLCASSPEQGASYEQYFGPGTRLTVT.

The table lists this clone with a few counts. This rearrangement joins TRBV19 to TRBJ2-3, with TRBD1 identical over 8 bases. Per the germline V gene, CDR1 is LNHDA and CDR2 is SQIVND (reference sequence). J lost 0 bases, V lost 5 bases, and 7 bases had no gene match. The CDR3 has 16 residues. The CDR3 bases are TGTGCCAGTAGTTCAGGACAGGGCCCTAGCACAGATACGCAGTATTTT. It codes for CASSSGQGPSTDTQYF.

This rearrangement joins TRBV25-1 to TRBJ1-1, with unresolved D. Germline V gene sequence: CDR1 MGHDK, CDR2 SYGVNS. The CDR3 totals 14 residues. Trimming removed 1 base at V and 3 bases at J, with 9 bases between. The DNA of the CDR3 is TGTGCCAGCAGTGAATGGGGAGAAGACACTGAAGCTTTCTTT. It is translated as CASSEWGEDTEAFF.

The genes are TRBV30 and TRBJ2-1, with 12 bases lining up with TRBD2. J was trimmed by 5 bases and V by 1 base; bases with no gene match: 6. The CDR3 is 16 residues long. Germline V gene data show CDR1 as GTSNPN and CDR2 as SVGIG (reference sequence). The CDR3 protein is CAWSGTSGGRNNEQFF. CDR3 bases: TGTGCCTGGAGTGGCACTAGCGGGGGGCGAAACAATGAGCAGTTCTTC.